This T cell receptor (beta chain) was identified during a study of T cell changes during pregnancy in multiple sclerosis. This CDR3 comprises 13 residues. V was shortened by 8 bases and J by 4 bases, with 14 bases between the two germline ends. CDR1 and CDR2 from the germline V gene are LNHNV and YYDKDF (reference sequence). This clone showed up just once. TCRdb's copy holds only in-frame clones and misses some; the assay was immunoSEQ multiplex PCR. The sample yields tens of thousands of clones, about 92% seen once. The TCR comes from a female donor in good health, enrolled as a control in a pregnancy study. The rearrangement links TRBV15 to TRBJ2-5; TRBD1 might be the D (5 bases). The specimen comprised peripheral blood, sampled in the third trimester of pregnancy. CDR3: CATGAPLGETQYF. CDR3 DNA sequence: TGTGCCACCGGGGCCCCCCTGGGAGAGACCCAGTACTTC.